What follows describes a single T cell receptor (beta chain). This sample was taken from a study of blood T cell repertoires in COVID-19. Study-level information: Sources were T cells, B-cell-depleted T cells, or PBMCs; the material itself was cDNA or gDNA.

This CDR3 has 14 residues. Trimming pared 10 bases from V and 10 bases from J, leaving 23 bases between. CDR1 and CDR2 from the germline V gene are MNHEY and SMNVEV (reference sequence). Under the authors' procedure: For nucleated cells, counts were estimated from reference gene primer amplification. The method was immunoSEQ multiplex PCR; TCRdb's version includes in-frame clones alone and lacks a portion of them. D and trimming were read from the DNA, whereas the V and J calls and clone size are those reported in that table. The profile shows fewer than 65,000 clones, roughly 85% of them singletons.

The chain uses TRBV27 and TRBJ2-1; D is possibly TRBD2 (6 bases). The sequenced material came from peripheral blood. The clonotype originates from a woman aged 80 or over with acute or convalescent COVID-19. The DNA for the CDR3 is TGTGCCACAACCCGGGACTTCGGGGTTGGAGAGCAGTTCTTC. It specifies CATTRDFGVGEQFF.